What follows are 11 T cell receptor beta chains derived from one specimen sequenced in a study of OX40 agonist ivuxolimab in advanced cancers. Data came from immunoSEQ multiplex PCR; TCRdb stores just in-frame clones and leaves some out. The sample carries roughly 70,000 clones, over 65% recorded once. The sample in question was CD4+ or CD8+ T cells sorted from blood, obtained in a trial of the OX40 agonist ivuxolimab. These receptors were taken from an adult with an advanced solid tumor such as melanoma, head and neck, liver or kidney cancer.

V gene TRBV19 combines with J gene TRBJ2-7; D tentatively reads TRBD1 or TRBD2 (5 bases each). The ends were cut back, 6 bases at V and 2 bases at J, with 11 bases in the middle. The CDR3 runs to 13 residues. Germline lookup yields CDR1 LNHDA and CDR2 SQIVND (reference sequence). CDR3 DNA: TGTGCCAGTAGCCCCGGGACCCCCTACGAGCAGTACTTC. Encoded protein: CASSPGTPYEQYF.

The CDR3 DNA is TGTGCCAGCAGCTTAGTGGAGGGCGGGGAGCTGTTTTTT. The encoded protein is CASSLVEGGELFF. This chain uses TRBV7-9 with TRBJ2-2; a weak D match, TRBD2 (6 bases). The CDR3 covers 13 residues. Trimming cost V 1 base and J 7 bases, with 7 bases left between them. Germline values: CDR1 SEHNR, CDR2 FQNEAQ (reference sequence).

V usage is TRBV18 and J usage is TRBJ2-2; D is perhaps TRBD1 or TRBD2 (5 bases each). Trimming removed 3 bases from V and 5 bases from J, with 10 bases in between. The CDR3 runs 14 residues. CDR1 is KGHSH, CDR2 LQKENI, per germline. CDR3 sequence reads: CASSPQGETGELFF. The CDR3 region has the DNA TGTGCCAGCTCACCGCAGGGAGAGACCGGGGAGCTGTTTTTT.

V usage is TRBV9 and J usage is TRBJ2-5; maybe TRBD2 (7 bases). Per germline, CDR1 SGDLS and CDR2 YYNGEE. Trimming stripped 4 bases from V and 4 bases from J, with 17 bases between. This CDR3 has 15 residues. The CDR3 protein is CASSRGGGSGETQYF. CDR3 DNA sequence: TGTGCCAGCAGCCGGGGAGGGGGATCGGGAGAGACCCAGTACTTC.

The CDR3: CASSQDTRIRERRGYTF. CDR3 in DNA: TGCGCCAGCAGCCAAGATACTCGCATCAGGGAAAGAAGAGGCTACACCTTC. V is TRBV4-3 and J is TRBJ1-2; tentative D call: TRBD1 (5 bases). This CDR3 spans 17 amino acids. Trimming took off 0 bases at V and 8 bases at J, with 22 bases between the two ends. CDR1 and CDR2 (germline): LGHNA, YSLEER.

The chain employs TRBV7-3 and TRBJ1-3; perhaps TRBD1 as D (5 bases). Trimming removed 4 bases at V and 7 bases at J, with 11 bases between. The CDR3 extends over 13 amino acids. CDR1 and CDR2 (germline): SGHTA, FQGTGA. The DNA for the CDR3 is TGTGCCAGCAGCTCCGACGCAGGGAACACCATATATTTT. This sequence encodes CASSSDAGNTIYF. Using reference TRBV7-3 and TRBJ1-3 for the parts outside the CDR3, the full variable domain is GAGVSQTPSNKVTEKGKYVELRCDPISGHTALYWYRQSLGQGPEFLIYFQGTGAADDSGLPNDRFFAVRPEGSVSTLKIQRTERGDSAVYLCASSSDAGNTIYFGEGSWLTVV.

The J gene is TRBJ1-4, the V gene TRBV30; no reliable D call. V lost 3 bases and J 5 bases, leaving 13 bases between the germline ends. The germline gives CDR1 GTSNPN, CDR2 SVGIG (reference sequence). The CDR3 sequence is 14 residues long. In DNA, the CDR3 is TGTGCCTGGAGGGGGAGTCCGTCGAATGAAAAACTGTTTTTT. This translates into CAWRGSPSNEKLFF.

The CDR3 DNA is TGTGCCAGCACCAGCTCCGCCGAGACCCAGTACTTC. It codes for CASTSSAETQYF. V usage is TRBV7-2 and J usage is TRBJ2-5; no firm D call. The germline V and J ends were trimmed by 7 bases and 5 bases, with 11 bases remaining between them. The CDR3 length is 12 residues. From germline, CDR1 is SGHTA and CDR2 FQGNSA.

The chain combines TRBV7-3 with TRBJ1-1, with 7 bases matching TRBD1. V shed 8 bases, J shed 1 base, and the junction held 4 bases outside the gene matches. CDR3 length: 13 residues. Germline values: CDR1 SGHTA, CDR2 FQGTGA. As DNA, the CDR3 is TGTGCCAGCCGGGACAGCCCGAACACTGAAGCTTTCTTT. As protein: CASRDSPNTEAFF. Full variable domain (outside the CDR3, taken from reference TRBV7-3 and TRBJ1-1): GAGVSQTPSNKVTEKGKYVELRCDPISGHTALYWYRQSLGQGPEFLIYFQGTGAADDSGLPNDRFFAVRPEGSVSTLKIQRTERGDSAVYLCASRDSPNTEAFFGQGTRLTVV.

The chain recombines TRBV7-3 with TRBJ2-5; 8 bases line up with TRBD2. The V gene end was trimmed by 0 bases and the J gene end by 5 bases; junction bases not matched to a gene: 5. This CDR3 has 15 amino acids. Per germline, CDR1 SGHTA and CDR2 FQGTGA. The CDR3 sequence: CASSLTPGGPETQYF. DNA for the CDR3: TGTGCCAGCAGCTTAACCCCGGGGGGGCCTGAGACCCAGTACTTC.

This rearrangement joins TRBV19 to TRBJ1-2; D is uncertain. The length of the CDR3 is 11 residues. CDR1 is LNHDA, CDR2 SQIVND, per germline (reference sequence). V was cut by 5 bases and J by 7 bases, with 8 bases left in between. CDR3 protein: CASSVSGGYTF. CDR3 DNA: TGTGCCAGTAGTGTTTCGGGTGGCTACACCTTC.